What follows are 27 T cell receptor beta chains derived from one specimen sequenced in a study of cytomegalovirus exposure and HLA in healthy donors. Both 60 Vbeta primers and 13 Jbeta primers went into the PCR. The method was immunoSEQ multiplex PCR; TCRdb's version includes in-frame clones alone and lacks a portion of them. This sample has some 90,000 clones, with nearly 80% found just once. The sample was PBMCs. The source of these receptors is a woman between 50 and 59 years old in good health and CMV-seropositive.

Note on this clone: An end of the junction does not agree with germline; a read error may underlie this. The chain links TRBV7-9 to TRBJ1-2; D not resolved. Germline CDR1 is SEHNR and CDR2 is FQNEAQ (reference sequence). The CDR3 covers 12 residues. The CDR3 spells CSSSLSRDGYTF. DNA for the CDR3: TGTTCCAGCAGCTTAAGCCGGGATGGCTACACCTTC.

The chain has TRBV19 and TRBJ2-5; 14 nucleotides line up with TRBD2. The germline gives CDR1 LNHDA, CDR2 SQIVND (reference sequence). The length of the CDR3 is 16 residues. Trimming at V came to 6 bases and at J to 6 bases, leaving 9 bases not matched to a gene. CDR3 coding DNA: TGTGCCAGTAGCCCACCAGGGACTAGCGGGAGAAAGACCCAGTACTTC. Residues: CASSPPGTSGRKTQYF.

The chain couples TRBV10-3 to TRBJ1-1; 7 bases align to TRBD1. Trimming cost V 6 bases and J 1 base; bases outside gene matches: 5. The CDR3 covers 14 residues. In germline, CDR1 is ENHRY, CDR2 SYGVKD. CDR3 sequence: CAISRDSQNTEAFF. The CDR3 DNA reads TGTGCCATCAGCCGGGACAGCCAGAACACTGAAGCTTTCTTT.

In DNA, the CDR3 is TGTGCCAGCAGCCAGGGGCTCGGAAACACCATATATTTT. Translating gives CASSQGLGNTIYF. V is TRBV9 and J is TRBJ1-3; possible D gene TRBD1, 6 bases. The CDR3 covers 13 residues. Between the trimmed V and J ends, which lost 4 bases and 4 bases, there was a span of 9 bases. The germline V gene has CDR1 SGDLS and CDR2 YYNGEE.

This clone has just a few counts. The chain links TRBV30 to TRBJ1-5, with a tentative D call TRBD1 (5 bases). The CDR3 sequence is 18 residues long. The germline gives CDR1 GTSNPN, CDR2 SVGIG (reference sequence). With 0 bases removed from V and 2 bases from J, the gap between germline ends came to 20 bases. The CDR3, as DNA: TGTGCCTGGAGTGTACGGAGGGGCGCGGATATGGGCAATCAGCCCCAGCATTTT. Encoded protein: CAWSVRRGADMGNQPQHF.

This clone was detected only once. The gene calls are TRBV27 and TRBJ1-4; 7 nucleotides align to TRBD1. CDR1 is MNHEY and CDR2 is SMNVEV in the germline V gene (reference sequence). V dropped 4 bases and J dropped 4; count of bases not matched to a gene: 3. This CDR3 has 14 residues. As DNA, the CDR3 is TGTGCCAGCAGTTCGACAGGGTATAATGAAAAACTGTTTTTT. Its protein product is CASSSTGYNEKLFF. Full variable domain (missing parts from reference TRBV27 and TRBJ1-4): EAQVTQNPRYLITVTGKKLTVTCSQNMNHEYMSWYRQDPGLGLRQIYYSMNVEVTDKGDVPEGYKVSRKEKRNFPLILESPSPNQTSLYFCASSSTGYNEKLFFGSGTQLSVL.

This chain joins TRBV7-9 and TRBJ2-3; D unresolved. V was shortened by 7 bases and J by 7 bases, with 15 bases between the two germline ends. Germline lookup yields CDR1 SEHNR and CDR2 FQNEAQ (reference sequence). The CDR3 sequence is 13 residues long. CDR3 DNA: TGTGCCAGCACCCCTTTAGCCGCGAATACGCAGTATTTT. Amino acid sequence: CASTPLAANTQYF.

The J gene is TRBJ2-4, the V gene TRBV5-8; 7 bases line up with TRBD1. The germline V gene has CDR1 SGHTS and CDR2 YDEGEE. The CDR3 has 14 residues. With V trimmed by 4 bases and J by 6 bases, 7 bases remained unmatched. This CDR3 is CASSQQGLVNIQYF. The DNA for the CDR3 is TGTGCCAGCAGCCAACAGGGGTTGGTAAACATTCAGTACTTC. Looking up the rest from reference TRBV5-8 and TRBJ2-4 gives the full variable domain: EAGVTQSPTHLIKTRGQQATLRCSPISGHTSVYWYQQALGLGLQFLLWYDEGEERNRGNFPPRFSGRQFPNYSSELNVNALELEDSALYLCASSQQGLVNIQYFGAGTRLSVL.

The chain couples TRBV14 to TRBJ1-1; no firm D call. This CDR3 region has 15 residues. Germline CDR1 reads SGHDN; CDR2 reads FVKESK. V lost 1 base and J lost 5, with 14 bases in between. The CDR3 bases are TGTGCCAGCAGCCAAGCTGCGGGCGCGAGGACTGAAGCTTTCTTT. Its protein product is CASSQAAGARTEAFF.

The V and J genes are TRBV9 and TRBJ2-2; 8 nucleotides line up with TRBD1. The CDR3 has 13 amino acids. Germline V gene sequence: CDR1 SGDLS, CDR2 YYNGEE. V was pared by 4 bases and J by 7 bases, with 3 bases of the junction left unmatched. In DNA, the CDR3 is TGTGCCAGCAGCTCCAGGGGGCGCGGGGAGCTGTTTTTT. Its translation: CASSSRGRGELFF.

This clone came up a few times. The chain joins TRBV7-9 to TRBJ2-5; D is ambiguous. The CDR3 is 15 amino acids. CDR1 is SEHNR and CDR2 is FQNEAQ in the germline V gene (reference sequence). V dropped 5 bases and J dropped 1 base, with 14 bases sitting between them. Here the CDR3 DNA reads TGTGCCAGCAGCCTGCCGAGGAACATCCAAGAGACCCAGTACTTC. Translated, it gives CASSLPRNIQETQYF.

This chain links TRBV7-9 with TRBJ1-3; possible D gene TRBD1, 5 bases. This CDR3 is built from 16 residues. V lost 2 bases and J lost 0, with 11 bases in between. The V gene's germline CDR1 is SEHNR and CDR2 FQNEAQ (reference sequence). The CDR3 loop is CASSLMTAFSGNTIYF. For the CDR3, the DNA is TGTGCCAGCAGCTTAATGACAGCCTTCTCTGGAAACACCATATATTTT. The full variable domain, with the rest looked up from reference TRBV7-9 and TRBJ1-3, is DTGVSQNPRHKITKRGQNVTFRCDPISEHNRLYWYRQTLGQGPEFLTYFQNEAQLEKSRLLSDRFSAERPKGSFSTLEIQRTEQGDSAMYLCASSLMTAFSGNTIYFGEGSWLTVV.

The genes are TRBV7-3 and TRBJ2-7; TRBD1 matches 7 bases. There are 13 residues in the CDR3. Germline CDR1 is SGHTA and CDR2 is FQGTGA. The junction had 3 bases not matched to a gene; V was cut back by 4 bases and J by 3 bases. CDR3: CASSYSGGYEQYF. The DNA of the CDR3 is TGTGCCAGCAGCTACTCAGGGGGCTACGAGCAGTACTTC.

Comment on this clone: Other DNA sequences from this sample encode an identical CDR3 as well. The chain combines TRBV9 with TRBJ2-5, with unresolved D. This CDR3 has 13 residues. The V gene's germline CDR1 is SGDLS and CDR2 YYNGEE. V shed 0 bases and J shed 3 bases, with 6 bases lying between them. The CDR3 nucleotides read TGTGCCAGCAGCGTAGAAACAGAAGAGACCCAGTACTTC. This gives the protein CASSVETEETQYF. Variable domain in full (rest from reference TRBV9 and TRBJ2-5): DSGVTQTPKHLITATGQRVTLRCSPRSGDLSVYWYQQSLDQGLQFLIQYYNGEERAKGNILERFSAQQFPDLHSELNLSSLELGDSALYFCASSVETEETQYFGPGTRLLVL.

The count of this clone is one. The chain links TRBV28 to TRBJ1-1; TRBD1 aligns across 7 bases. The ends lost 4 bases at V and 5 bases at J; junction bases unmatched: 16. The V gene's germline CDR1 is MDHEN and CDR2 SYDVKM. The CDR3 has 17 amino acids. Here the CDR3 reads CASSSRWFAAGGTEAFF. As DNA, the CDR3 is TGTGCCAGCAGTTCTAGGTGGTTTGCGGCAGGGGGGACTGAAGCTTTCTTT.

This clone has a single count. The gene calls are TRBV6-5 and TRBJ2-1, with 8 nucleotides matching TRBD1. This CDR3 region has 15 residues. CDR1 and CDR2 from the germline V gene are MNHEY and SVGAGI. Unmatched junction bases numbered 12, after V lost 6 bases and J lost 8 bases. DNA for the CDR3: TGTGCCAGCAGGATGGGACAGGTCGTGCTGGATGAGCAGTTCTTC. As protein: CASRMGQVVLDEQFF.

The chain carries TRBV5-1 and TRBJ2-5; 7 bases fit TRBD1. CDR1 and CDR2 from the germline V gene are SGHRS and YFSETQ. CDR3 size: 13 residues. V trimming: 4 bases; J trimming: 3 bases; junction bases outside the gene matches: 3. CDR3 in amino acids: CASSLGTEETQYF. The CDR3 nucleotides read TGCGCCAGCAGCCTAGGGACAGAAGAGACCCAGTACTTC.

This chain connects TRBV19 to TRBJ1-2; possible D gene TRBD1, 5 bases. Germline values: CDR1 LNHDA, CDR2 SQIVND (reference sequence). The ends were cut back, 3 bases at V and 6 bases at J, with 14 bases in the middle. CDR3 length: 14 residues. CDR3 DNA: TGTGCCAGTAGTATTCAGGGACTTACAAATGGCTACACCTTC. It encodes CASSIQGLTNGYTF.

The chain joins TRBV5-1 to TRBJ1-5, with 8 positions matching TRBD1. From germline, CDR1 is SGHRS and CDR2 YFSETQ. With 0 bases clipped from V and 2 bases from J, the junction kept 7 bases outside the gene matches. The CDR3 sequence is 17 residues long. CDR3 DNA sequence: TGCGCCAGCAGCTTGGTACCGACAGGGGTGGGCAATCAGCCCCAGCATTTT. Translating gives CASSLVPTGVGNQPQHF.

This sequence joins TRBV7-9 and TRBJ2-7; 8 nucleotides agree with TRBD1. The CDR3 runs 14 residues. V lost 3 bases to trimming and J lost 4 bases; unmatched junction nucleotides: 5. Germline assignment: CDR1 SEHNR and CDR2 FQNEAQ (reference sequence). CDR3 sequence reads: CASSFRTGPYEQYF. CDR3 DNA sequence: TGTGCCAGCAGCTTTAGGACAGGGCCATACGAGCAGTACTTC. Full variable domain (missing parts from reference TRBV7-9 and TRBJ2-7): DTGVSQNPRHKITKRGQNVTFRCDPISEHNRLYWYRQTLGQGPEFLTYFQNEAQLEKSRLLSDRFSAERPKGSFSTLEIQRTEQGDSAMYLCASSFRTGPYEQYFGPGTRLTVT.

V usage is TRBV6-5 and J usage is TRBJ1-1; D gene unclear. The CDR3 is 13 amino acids. V was clipped by 2 bases and J by 6 bases, with 10 bases between them. Germline CDR1 and CDR2: MNHEY and SVGAGI. CDR3 protein: CASSYEGLPEAFF. In DNA form, the CDR3 reads TGTGCCAGCAGTTACGAAGGACTCCCTGAAGCTTTCTTT.

Here the CDR3 reads CASSLGRGSGANVLTF. CDR3 bases: TGTGCCAGCAGCTTAGGCCGAGGGTCTGGGGCCAACGTCCTGACTTTC. This chain connects TRBV11-3 to TRBJ2-6; possibly TRBD2 for D (5 bases). Trimming shortened V by 1 base and J by 1 base, and 8 bases separated the two germline ends. There are 16 residues in the CDR3. Looked up from germline, CDR1 is SGHNT and CDR2 is YENEEA.

This clone was picked up one time. The CDR3 region has the DNA TGTGCCAGCAGCCCCTCTAGAGAGCAGTACGTC. This translates into CASSPSREQYV. This chain joins TRBV7-3 and TRBJ2-7, with unresolved D. The CDR3 contains 11 residues. Deletions cut 5 bases from V and 7 bases from J, with 9 bases between. Germline CDR1 reads SGHTA; CDR2 reads FQGTGA.

V is TRBV7-2 and J is TRBJ2-1; maybe TRBD2 (5 bases). The germline gives CDR1 SGHTA, CDR2 FQGNSA. The CDR3 sequence is 15 residues long. V lost 6 bases and J 2 bases, leaving 14 bases between the germline ends. The CDR3 coding sequence is TGTGCCAGCAGTCCTACTAGGATTACCTACAATGAGCAGTTCTTC. Translated, it gives CASSPTRITYNEQFF.

The rearrangement links TRBV30 to TRBJ2-1, with no clear D. V gave up 0 bases and J gave up 15 bases, with 18 bases separating them. Germline V gives CDR1 GTSNPN, CDR2 SVGIG (reference sequence). This CDR3 contains 13 residues. CDR3 bases: TGTGCCTGGAGTGTACAACAGTCGTTAGTGTTGTTCTTC. Translating gives CAWSVQQSLVLFF.

In this sample, this clone turned up a few times. CDR3 region: CASSLGDQPQHF. CDR3 DNA sequence: TGTGCCAGCAGCTTGGGAGATCAGCCCCAGCATTTT. The chain is built from TRBV5-6 and TRBJ1-5; no clear D gene. This CDR3 spans 12 amino acids. V lost 0 bases, J lost 5 bases, and 3 bases lay in between. The germline V gene encodes CDR1 SGHDT and CDR2 YYEEEE.

Notes on this clone: Germline and junction disagree at one end, which may indicate a read error. V gene TRBV7-9 combines with J gene TRBJ1-1; 11 bases match TRBD1. CDR1 is SEHNR, CDR2 FQNEAQ, per germline (reference sequence). CDR3 length equals 15 residues. This chain's CDR3 is CSSSFSGTGGTEAFF. In DNA, the CDR3 is TGTTCCAGCAGCTTTTCCGGGACAGGGGGCACTGAAGCTTTCTTT.